The TCR beta chain under discussion was sequenced for a study of T-cell reconstitution after alpha-beta-depleted transplantation in children. This CDR3 region has 15 residues. V shed 6 bases and J shed 2 bases, with 15 bases lying between them. Preparation of the TCRbeta library involved a method that used unique molecular identifiers. TCRdb recomputed calls from the PCR reads with MiXCR, one row per CDR3 protein. The sample has 350,000 to 450,000 distinct CDR3 sequences; around 21% are singletons. This specimen was PBMCs from the stem cell graft donor, taken from the stem cell graft. The rearrangement uses TRBV12-3 or TRBV12-4 and TRBJ2-3; the D gene is possibly TRBD1 (6 bases). The clonotype was recovered from a human donor who donated a stem cell graft to a child with acute myeloid leukemia. CDR3 amino acids: CASSLTGGFTDTQYF. The CDR3, as DNA: TGTGCCAGCAGCCTGACAGGAGGTTTCACAGATACGCAGTATTTT.